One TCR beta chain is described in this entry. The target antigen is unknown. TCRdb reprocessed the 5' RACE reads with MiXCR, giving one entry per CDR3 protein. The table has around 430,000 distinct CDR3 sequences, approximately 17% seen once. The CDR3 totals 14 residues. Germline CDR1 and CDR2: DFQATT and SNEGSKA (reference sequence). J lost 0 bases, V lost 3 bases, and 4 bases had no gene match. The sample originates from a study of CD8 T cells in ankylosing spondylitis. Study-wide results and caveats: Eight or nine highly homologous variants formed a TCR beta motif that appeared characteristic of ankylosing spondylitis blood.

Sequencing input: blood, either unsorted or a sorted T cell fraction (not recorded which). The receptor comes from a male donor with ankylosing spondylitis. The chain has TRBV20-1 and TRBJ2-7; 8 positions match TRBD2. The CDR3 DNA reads TGCAGTGCTAGGCAAGCGGGGGCCTCCTACGAGCAGTACTTC. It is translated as CSARQAGASYEQYF.